The rows below give T cell receptor beta chains drawn from one sample of a study of blood T cell repertoires in COVID-19. Profiled with immunoSEQ multiplex PCR; TCRdb holds only in-frame clones, not every one. This table holds 200,000 or so clones, more than 70% found once. The sample taken for sequencing was peripheral blood. The receptors were gathered from a person between 70 and 80 years old with COVID-19, enrolled during active disease. CDR3s include the opening cysteine and the closing phenylalanine or tryptophan. Each record gives: J gene, V gene, clone size, D gene, CDR3 DNA, CDR3 protein. A D gene is named only where the DNA matches it firmly. The listing skips clone size in some rows; elsewhere it reads once, few, many or a size class.

j_call: TRBJ2-5
v_call: TRBV3-1/TRBV3-2
clone_size: once
d_call: .
cdr3_nt: TGTGCCAGCAGCCAACAGTCGGAGACCCAGTACTTC
cdr3_aa: CASSQQSETQYF

j_call: TRBJ2-3
v_call: TRBV6-6
clone_size: .
d_call: .
cdr3_nt: TGTGCCAGCAGCCACCGACAGAGCACAGATACGCAGTATTTT
cdr3_aa: CASSHRQSTDTQYF

j_call: TRBJ1-5
v_call: TRBV7-2
clone_size: .
d_call: .
cdr3_nt: TGTGCCAGCAGCTTAGTAGAAAATCAGCCCCAGCATTTT
cdr3_aa: CASSLVENQPQHF

j_call: TRBJ1-1
v_call: TRBV19
clone_size: .
d_call: .
cdr3_nt: TGTGCCAGTAGCGTGACAGTAAACACTGAAGCTTTCTTT
cdr3_aa: CASSVTVNTEAFF

j_call: TRBJ1-5
v_call: TRBV3-1/TRBV3-2
clone_size: .
d_call: TRBD1
cdr3_nt: TGTGCCAGCAGCCAGAAGGACAGGGGGGAAAATCAGCCCCAGCATTTT
cdr3_aa: CASSQKDRGENQPQHF

j_call: TRBJ1-1
v_call: TRBV19
clone_size: few
d_call: .
cdr3_nt: TGTGCCAGTAGTATAGGCAGTACGCCTCTTGGAGCTTTCTTT
cdr3_aa: CASSIGSTPLGAFF

j_call: TRBJ2-5
v_call: TRBV7-9
clone_size: .
d_call: TRBD2
cdr3_nt: TGTGCCAGCAGCAGCGGGACCCAGGAGGGGGAGACCCAGTACTTC
cdr3_aa: CASSSGTQEGETQYF

j_call: TRBJ1-3
v_call: TRBV3-1/TRBV3-2
clone_size: .
d_call: .
cdr3_nt: TGTGCCAGCAGCCAGTCTGTAAACACCATATATTTT
cdr3_aa: CASSQSVNTIYF

j_call: TRBJ1-1
v_call: TRBV7-2
clone_size: .
d_call: .
cdr3_nt: TGTGCCAGCAGCCCTATAGTCTCGGTGGGGGGACAAGCTTTCTTT
cdr3_aa: CASSPIVSVGGQAFF

j_call: TRBJ2-1
v_call: TRBV5-1
clone_size: .
d_call: TRBD2
cdr3_nt: TGCGCCAGCAGCTTGGCGGGACTAGCGGGTAGCCAGGGTGAGCAGTTCTTC
cdr3_aa: CASSLAGLAGSQGEQFF

j_call: TRBJ1-2
v_call: TRBV12-5
clone_size: .
d_call: .
cdr3_nt: TGTGCTAGTGGTTCGATGAGGAGTAAGCCCTTC
cdr3_aa: CASGSMRSKPF

j_call: TRBJ2-6
v_call: TRBV12-3/TRBV12-4
clone_size: .
d_call: .
cdr3_nt: TGTGCCACTTTTGGGGCCAACGTCCTGACTTTC
cdr3_aa: CATFGANVLTF

j_call: TRBJ1-5
v_call: TRBV30
clone_size: .
d_call: TRBD1
cdr3_nt: TGTGCCTGGACCCACGGACAGGGGGGCAATCAGCCCCAGCATTTT
cdr3_aa: CAWTHGQGGNQPQHF

j_call: TRBJ1-4
v_call: TRBV18
clone_size: .
d_call: .
cdr3_nt: TGTGCCAGCTCACCAGGGGGACTCGCCGGGGAAAAACTGTTTTTT
cdr3_aa: CASSPGGLAGEKLFF

j_call: TRBJ2-7
v_call: TRBV13
clone_size: .
d_call: TRBD1
cdr3_nt: TGTGCCAGCAGCTTAGGGAGAACAGGGGGCTCCTACGAGCAGTACTTC
cdr3_aa: CASSLGRTGGSYEQYF

j_call: TRBJ2-3
v_call: TRBV7-6
clone_size: .
d_call: TRBD2
cdr3_nt: TGTGCCAGCAGCTTAATAACCGCGGGGCGGGAGGCCATAACTACTACGCAGTATTTT
cdr3_aa: CASSLITAGREAITTTQYF

j_call: TRBJ2-7
v_call: TRBV3-1/TRBV3-2
clone_size: .
d_call: .
cdr3_nt: TGTGCCAGCAGCCAAGGATTCGCAGGTAATTTCAACGAGCAGTACTTC
cdr3_aa: CASSQGFAGNFNEQYF

j_call: TRBJ1-5
v_call: TRBV12-3/TRBV12-4
clone_size: .
d_call: .
cdr3_nt: TGTGCCAGCACCTTCGGACTGAATCAGCCCCAGCATTTT
cdr3_aa: CASTFGLNQPQHF

j_call: TRBJ2-1
v_call: TRBV12-3/TRBV12-4
clone_size: once
d_call: TRBD1
cdr3_nt: TGTGCCAGCGGGCCGACAGGGTACAATGAGCAGTTCTTC
cdr3_aa: CASGPTGYNEQFF

j_call: TRBJ1-4
v_call: TRBV7-2
clone_size: .
d_call: TRBD1
cdr3_nt: TGTGCCAGCAACTCCGGGACAGGGAAGATAGGGGAAAAACTGTTTTTT
cdr3_aa: CASNSGTGKIGEKLFF

j_call: TRBJ2-1
v_call: TRBV24-1
clone_size: .
d_call: TRBD2
cdr3_nt: TGTGCCACCAGTGACCGAGCGGGACTAGGTTCCTACAATGAGCAGTTCTTC
cdr3_aa: CATSDRAGLGSYNEQFF

j_call: TRBJ2-1
v_call: TRBV24-1
clone_size: .
d_call: TRBD2
cdr3_nt: TGTGCCACCAGTGACCCAGGGACTACCTACAATGAGCAGTTCTTC
cdr3_aa: CATSDPGTTYNEQFF

j_call: TRBJ2-7
v_call: TRBV12-2
clone_size: .
d_call: .
cdr3_nt: TGTGCAAGTCGCGCTGGCAGAGAACAGGGACCGACCTACGAGCAGTACTTC
cdr3_aa: CASRAGREQGPTYEQYF

j_call: TRBJ2-1
v_call: TRBV7-2
clone_size: .
d_call: TRBD2
cdr3_nt: TGTGCCAGCAGCGCCCGCCTTTCTAGCGGGGGCTCCTACAATGAGCAGTTCTTC
cdr3_aa: CASSARLSSGGSYNEQFF

j_call: TRBJ2-7
v_call: TRBV14
clone_size: .
d_call: .
cdr3_nt: TGTGCCAGCAGCCAAACCACCCCGGTTACTCTACGATCCTACGAGCAGTACTTC
cdr3_aa: CASSQTTPVTLRSYEQYF

j_call: TRBJ2-3
v_call: TRBV27
clone_size: few
d_call: TRBD2
cdr3_nt: TGTGCCAGCAGTTTACTCCCTCCGACTAGCGGGAGCGGTACGCAGTATTTT
cdr3_aa: CASSLLPPTSGSGTQYF

j_call: TRBJ2-7
v_call: TRBV13
clone_size: few
d_call: .
cdr3_nt: TGTGCCAGCAGCCTCTCCTACGAGCAGTACTTC
cdr3_aa: CASSLSYEQYF

j_call: TRBJ2-7
v_call: TRBV19
clone_size: .
d_call: TRBD1
cdr3_nt: TGTGCCAGTAAACAGGACAGGGCACCCTACGAGCAGTACTTC
cdr3_aa: CASKQDRAPYEQYF

j_call: TRBJ1-1
v_call: TRBV6-2/TRBV6-3
clone_size: .
d_call: .
cdr3_nt: TGTGCCAGCAGTTACTACCATGAGCGATCGACTGAAGCTTTCTTT
cdr3_aa: CASSYYHERSTEAFF

j_call: TRBJ1-2
v_call: TRBV7-2
clone_size: .
d_call: .
cdr3_nt: TGTGCCAGCAGCCCTTCGGCGGGGGCCCCCGCTGGCTACACCTTC
cdr3_aa: CASSPSAGAPAGYTF

j_call: TRBJ1-4
v_call: TRBV28
clone_size: .
d_call: TRBD1
cdr3_nt: TGTGCCAGCAGTATGACGACAGGGGAAAAACTGTTTTTT
cdr3_aa: CASSMTTGEKLFF

j_call: TRBJ2-1
v_call: TRBV3-1/TRBV3-2
clone_size: .
d_call: .
cdr3_nt: TGTGCCAGCAGCCAAGAAGCCGTATACAATGAGCAGTTCTTC
cdr3_aa: CASSQEAVYNEQFF

j_call: TRBJ1-1
v_call: TRBV15
clone_size: .
d_call: TRBD1
cdr3_nt: TGTGCCACCAGCAGAGACGGACAGGGCATGAACACTGAAGCTTTCTTT
cdr3_aa: CATSRDGQGMNTEAFF

j_call: TRBJ2-2
v_call: TRBV7-9
clone_size: .
d_call: .
cdr3_nt: TGTGCCAGCAGCTTATCCGGTGATATCGGGGAGCTGTTTTTT
cdr3_aa: CASSLSGDIGELFF

j_call: TRBJ2-1
v_call: TRBV9
clone_size: .
d_call: .
cdr3_nt: TGTGCCAGCAGCGCGGAGGGATACTACAATGAGCAGTTCTTC
cdr3_aa: CASSAEGYYNEQFF

j_call: TRBJ1-5
v_call: TRBV6-1
clone_size: .
d_call: .
cdr3_nt: TGTGCCAGCAGTGAGAGGACACTGGGGAAACAGCCCCAGCATTTT
cdr3_aa: CASSERTLGKQPQHF